This T cell receptor (beta chain) is from a study of blood T cell repertoires in COVID-19. In germline, CDR1 is SNHLY, CDR2 FYNNEI. Trimming removed 8 bases from V and 5 bases from J; junction bases left unmatched: 4. The CDR3 runs to 13 residues. In the original analysis: From reference gene primer amplification, estimates of nucleated cell counts were derived. Profiling relied on immunoSEQ multiplex PCR, and the TCRdb table lists in-frame clones only, not all of them. V and J calls and clone size follow that table, whereas D and trimming were derived from the DNA. The profile shows about 170,000 clones, 88% of them singletons.

The specimen sequenced was peripheral blood. This sequence joins TRBV2 and TRBJ2-4; 9 nucleotides agree with TRBD1. The TCR comes from a man between 60 and 75 years old with acute or convalescent COVID-19. The CDR3 DNA is TGTGCCAGCGACGGACAGGGGCAAAACATTCAGTACTTC. Translation gives CASDGQGQNIQYF.